This passage covers 9 T cell receptor beta chains from one sample sequenced in a study of shared T cell receptors in the human thymus. The repertoire was sequenced with immunoSEQ multiplex PCR; TCRdb's copy has only in-frame clones and lacks some. The sample lists 700,000 or so clones, roughly 85% occurring once. The sample also formed part of further work on human thymus T cells.

Sequencing used thymocytes. The receptor set was obtained from a girl under two years old with a congenital heart defect.

This clone was seen just once. The chain carries TRBV6-5 and TRBJ1-2, with TRBD1 matching over 7 bases. V lost 4 bases and J lost 3; bases outside the gene matches: 5. CDR3 length equals 14 residues. The V gene's germline CDR1 is MNHEY and CDR2 SVGAGI. CDR3 in amino acids: CASSLRGGYYGYTF. DNA for the CDR3: TGTGCCAGCAGTTTGAGAGGGGGCTACTATGGCTACACCTTC.

This chain links TRBV21-1 with TRBJ1-1; TRBD1, as called in the table, went unchecked against the DNA. TRBV21-1 has pseudogene status. There are 15 residues in the CDR3. The chain's CDR3 is CASSKGAAGATEAFF. The CDR3 DNA reads as TGTGCCAGCAGCAAAGGGGCAGCTGGGGCCACTGAAGCTTTCTTT.

This chain joins TRBV6-5 and TRBJ2-4; 9 bases match TRBD1. Germline CDR1 is MNHEY and CDR2 is SVGAGI. CDR3 size: 15 residues. The ends lost 6 bases at V and 1 base at J; junction bases unmatched: 4. The CDR3 loop is CASSRTGEAKNIQYF. In DNA, the CDR3 is TGTGCCAGCAGCAGGACAGGGGAGGCCAAAAACATTCAGTACTTC.

The V gene is TRBV30, the J gene TRBJ1-1; perhaps TRBD1 as D (6 bases). The germline V gene encodes CDR1 GTSNPN and CDR2 SVGIG (reference sequence). The CDR3 runs 15 residues. Trimming removed 7 bases at V and 4 bases at J, with 22 bases between. CDR3 loop: CAFSSGGVVSTEAFF. CDR3 coding DNA: TGTGCCTTTTCGTCGGGGGGCGTAGTAAGCACTGAAGCTTTCTTT.

The chain is built from TRBV7-2 and TRBJ2-3; TRBD2 matches at 10 bases. CDR1 SGHTA and CDR2 FQGNSA come from the germline V gene. The CDR3 sequence is 19 residues long. J was trimmed by 4 bases and V by 1 base; bases with no gene match: 14. In DNA form, the CDR3 reads TGTGCCAGCAGCTTAGAGCGGGGGGGGTCCAGACGAGTACCAGATACGCAGTATTTT. It encodes CASSLERGGSRRVPDTQYF.

This chain uses TRBV4-3 with TRBJ2-7; maybe TRBD1 (5 bases). Looked up from germline, CDR1 is LGHNA and CDR2 is YSLEER. This CDR3 is 15 amino acids long. V was clipped by 3 bases and J by 2 bases, with 14 bases between them. The CDR3, as DNA: TGCGCCAGCAGCCAGGCGGCAGGGTGGACCTACGAGCAGTACTTC. It translates to CASSQAAGWTYEQYF.

The sample holds a few counts of this clone. V usage is TRBV27 and J usage is TRBJ1-5; D possibly corresponds to TRBD1 (5 bases). Germline V lookup: CDR1 MNHEY, CDR2 SMNVEV (reference sequence). Between the trimmed V and J ends, which lost 5 bases and 3 bases, there was a span of 23 bases. This CDR3 spans 18 amino acids. The chain's CDR3 is CASSPLIPTREPNQPQHF. The DNA for the CDR3 is TGTGCCAGCAGTCCCCTAATCCCAACCAGGGAACCCAATCAGCCCCAGCATTTT.

V and J are TRBV10-3 and TRBJ2-7, with 8 bases matching TRBD2. Trimming at V came to 6 bases and at J to 5 bases, leaving 9 bases not matched to a gene. Germline CDR1 and CDR2: ENHRY and SYGVKD. The CDR3 has 14 residues. The CDR3, as DNA: TGTGCCATCAGCGGTAAGCGGGGGAGCCACGAGCAGTACTTC. Translating it yields CAISGKRGSHEQYF.

J is TRBJ1-1 and V is TRBV12-5; TRBD1 matches 8 bases. This CDR3 has 17 amino acids. V dropped 4 bases and J dropped 4; count of bases not matched to a gene: 14. Looked up from germline, CDR1 is LGHNT and CDR2 is FRNRAP. The CDR3 is CASGSPPLTGESTEAFF. CDR3 nucleotide sequence: TGTGCTAGTGGTTCCCCCCCCCTGACAGGGGAGAGCACTGAAGCTTTCTTT.